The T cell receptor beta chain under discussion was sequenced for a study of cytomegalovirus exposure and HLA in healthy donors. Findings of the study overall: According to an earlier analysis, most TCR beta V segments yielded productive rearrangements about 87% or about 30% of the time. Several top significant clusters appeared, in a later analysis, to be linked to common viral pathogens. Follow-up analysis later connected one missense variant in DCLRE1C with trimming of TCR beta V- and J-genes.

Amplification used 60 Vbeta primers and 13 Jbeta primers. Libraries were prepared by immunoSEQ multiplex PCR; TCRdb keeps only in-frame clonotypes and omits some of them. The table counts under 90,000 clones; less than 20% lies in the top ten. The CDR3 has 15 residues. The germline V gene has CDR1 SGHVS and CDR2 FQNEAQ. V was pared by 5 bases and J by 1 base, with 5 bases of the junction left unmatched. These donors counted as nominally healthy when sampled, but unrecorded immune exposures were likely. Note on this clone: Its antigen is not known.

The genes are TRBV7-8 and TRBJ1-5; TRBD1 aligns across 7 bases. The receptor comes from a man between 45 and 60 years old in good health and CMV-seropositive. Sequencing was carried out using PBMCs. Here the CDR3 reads CASSPGTASNQPQHF. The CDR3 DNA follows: TGTGCCAGCAGCCCAGGGACAGCGAGCAATCAGCCCCAGCATTTT.